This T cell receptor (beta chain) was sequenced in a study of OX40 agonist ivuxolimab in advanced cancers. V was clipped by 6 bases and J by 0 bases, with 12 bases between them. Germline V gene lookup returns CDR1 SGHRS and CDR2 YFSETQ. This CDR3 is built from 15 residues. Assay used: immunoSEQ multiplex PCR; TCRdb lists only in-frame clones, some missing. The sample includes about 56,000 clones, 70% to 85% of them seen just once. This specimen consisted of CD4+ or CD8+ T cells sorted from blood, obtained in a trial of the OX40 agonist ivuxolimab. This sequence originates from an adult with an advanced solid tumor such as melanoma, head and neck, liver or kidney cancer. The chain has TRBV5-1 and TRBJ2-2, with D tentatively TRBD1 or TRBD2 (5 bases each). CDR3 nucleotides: TGCGCCAGCAACTATGGGGACGCGAACACCGGGGAGCTGTTTTTT. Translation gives CASNYGDANTGELFF.